Listed below are T cell receptor beta chains from one sample, sequenced in a study of blood T cells in healthy people across ages. TCRdb ran MiXCR on the 5' RACE reads and lists one entry per CDR3 protein. The table includes about 1.6 million distinct CDR3 sequences, about 31% detected once. Sequenced sample: blood. The receptors here all came from a woman aged 25 to 39 in good health. CDR3s include the opening cysteine and the closing phenylalanine or tryptophan. The order of the fields is CDR3 length, V gene, CDR3 protein.

>14|TRBV11-1
CASNILRTGGEQFF
>16|TRBV9
CASSPHGTFGTDTQYF
>15|TRBV4-1
CASTYLVGTSYEQYF
>14|TRBV29-1
CGVDPGLGTDTQYF
>14|TRBV9
CASSEGDRAHGYTF
>12|TRBV7-3
CASSLDRGTQYF
>13|TRBV10-3
CAISENSLAEAFF
>14|TRBV7-9
CASSLAPVPYEQYF
>11|TRBV5-1
CASSLDRGQFF
>14|TRBV20-1
CSAFDRGRIGELFF
>16|TRBV5-5
CASSFEGRDESYEQYF
>13|TRBV12-3/TRBV12-4
CASTLKPFGGYTF
>15|TRBV12-3/TRBV12-4
CASSFTRGGQETQYF
>13|TRBV19
CASSIDKEAEQFF
>13|TRBV20-1
CSARLGGDYGYTF
>14|TRBV28
CASSLSSHPYEQYF
>13|TRBV7-2
CASSPLRDGKQYF
>15|TRBV7-2
CASSPSSQQNTEAFF
>15|TRBV20-1
CSAKGLAGGTYEQYF